A selection of T cell receptor beta chains follows, all from one sample in a study of blood T cell repertoires in COVID-19. Sequencing was performed with immunoSEQ multiplex PCR; in TCRdb, only in-frame clones are kept and a portion is missing. Of more than 110,000 clones in the sample, approximately 84% were seen once. Sequencing was carried out using PBMCs or T cells enriched from blood (not recorded which). These receptors originate from a man aged 35 to 55 with acute COVID-19. The CDR3 runs from the conserved cysteine through the conserved F or W. A D gene is named only where the DNA matches it firmly. Part of the rows lack a size; the others show once, few, many or a class for expanded clones.

D gene | clone size | J gene | V gene | CDR3 DNA | CDR3 protein
NA | NA | TRBJ2-3 | TRBV29-1 | TGCAGCGTTTCGGAGTATACCACAGATACGCAGTATTTT | CSVSEYTTDTQYF
NA | NA | TRBJ2-1 | TRBV11-2 | TGTGCCAGCAGCCAGACTAGTTTAGTTTCCTACAATGAGCAGTTCTTC | CASSQTSLVSYNEQFF
NA | once | TRBJ2-7 | TRBV5-1 | TGCGCCAGCAGCTTTGGACTCTCTGACTACGAGCAGTACTTC | CASSFGLSDYEQYF
NA | NA | TRBJ2-7 | TRBV5-5 | TGTGCCAGCAGCTTGCAGCCAGCGGAAGTATACGAGCAGTACTTC | CASSLQPAEVYEQYF
TRBD1 | NA | TRBJ1-2 | TRBV5-5 | TGTGCCAGCACCAGCTTAGACAGGGGCTATGGCTACACCTTC | CASTSLDRGYGYTF
NA | NA | TRBJ1-2 | TRBV7-2 | TGTGCCAGCAGCCCCCCAGGGGATGTAGGCTACACCTTC | CASSPPGDVGYTF
TRBD2 | NA | TRBJ2-3 | TRBV20-1 | TGCAGTGCTGGGAGGGGAGATACGCAGTATTTT | CSAGRGDTQYF
NA | NA | TRBJ1-5 | TRBV9 | TGTGCCAGCAGCGTAGGTATAGAAACTAATCAGCCCCAGCATTTT | CASSVGIETNQPQHF
NA | NA | TRBJ1-1 | TRBV29-1 | TGCAGCGCTGCACAGGGTGGAACTGAAGCTTTCTTT | CSAAQGGTEAFF
NA | NA | TRBJ1-2 | TRBV9 | TGTGCCAGCAGCGGCCCCCGGACAAACTACACCTTC | CASSGPRTNYTF
TRBD2 | NA | TRBJ2-1 | TRBV7-8 | TGTGCCAGCAGCTCAGGCGGGAGGGCCATCTTGGGGTTCTTC | CASSSGGRAILGFF
TRBD2 | NA | TRBJ2-2 | TRBV10-2 | TGCGCCAGCAGCGACGGGGAGGGGACCGGGGAGCTGTTTTTT | CASSDGEGTGELFF
TRBD2 | NA | TRBJ2-7 | TRBV11-2 | TGTGCCAGCAGCTTAGTTGCGATGAGACTAGCGGGCCGTTCCTACGAGCAGTACTTC | CASSLVAMRLAGRSYEQYF
TRBD1 | once | TRBJ2-7 | TRBV18 | TGTGCCAGCTCACCGTTGACAGGGTCGTCAGGGGAGACCTACGAGCAGTACTTC | CASSPLTGSSGETYEQYF
TRBD1 | NA | TRBJ2-7 | TRBV28 | TGTGCCAGCAGTCCCGGGACAGTTACCTACGAGCAGTACTTC | CASSPGTVTYEQYF
NA | NA | TRBJ1-1 | TRBV5-1 | TGCGCCAGCACACCAAATCGGGGAGACACTGAAGCTTTCTTT | CASTPNRGDTEAFF
NA | NA | TRBJ2-5 | TRBV18 | TGTGCCAGCTCACCACGTCCGGGGGTATATGGAGAGACCCAGTACTTC | CASSPRPGVYGETQYF
NA | NA | TRBJ2-1 | TRBV7-9 | TGTGCCAGCAGACCTTTACGGGGAAACTACAATGAGCAGTTCTTC | CASRPLRGNYNEQFF
TRBD1 | NA | TRBJ1-2 | TRBV19 | TGTGCCAGTTCCCGGACAGGGGAGGCAGAAGGCTACACCTTC | CASSRTGEAEGYTF
TRBD2 | NA | TRBJ2-7 | TRBV6-5 | TGTGCCAGCAGTTACTCGGTACTAGCGCACTCCTACGAGCAGTACTTC | CASSYSVLAHSYEQYF
NA | NA | TRBJ2-2 | TRBV11-2 | TGTGCCAGCAGCTTAGTAGCCCTGTTCACCGGGGAGCTGTTTTTT | CASSLVALFTGELFF
NA | NA | TRBJ1-2 | TRBV28 | TGTGCCAGCAAGAACAGTAACTATGGCTACACCTTC | CASKNSNYGYTF
TRBD2 | NA | TRBJ2-1 | TRBV5-1 | TGCGCCAGCAGCCCCGTACTAGCGGCGGCCTACAATGAGCAGTTCTTC | CASSPVLAAAYNEQFF
NA | NA | TRBJ1-2 | TRBV5-4 | TGTGCCAGCAGCATTGATTCCCGGGGGGGAGGTGGTGGCTACACCTTC | CASSIDSRGGGGGYTF
NA | NA | TRBJ2-1 | TRBV5-4 | TGTGCCAGCAGCCCCCGGTCTGGCTCCTACAATGAGCAGTTCTTC | CASSPRSGSYNEQFF
NA | NA | TRBJ1-1 | TRBV7-9 | TGTGCCAGCAGCCCCCAGGAGGCGGGGGCTTTCTTT | CASSPQEAGAFF
NA | once | TRBJ1-2 | TRBV6-5 | TGTGCCAGCAGACAAGGACAGAGTACGTATGGCTACACCTTC | CASRQGQSTYGYTF
NA | NA | TRBJ1-2 | TRBV5-6 | TGTGCCAGCTCGCACAGGGTAAACTATGGCTACACCTTC | CASSHRVNYGYTF
NA | NA | TRBJ2-2 | TRBV9 | TGTGCCAGCAGCATTACCGGGACATCGAACACCGGGGAGCTGTTTTTT | CASSITGTSNTGELFF
NA | NA | TRBJ1-4 | TRBV9 | TGTGCCAGCAGCGTAAGGAGCGACCCAACTAATGAAAAACTGTTTTTT | CASSVRSDPTNEKLFF
NA | NA | TRBJ2-1 | TRBV5-1 | TGCGCCAGCAGCTTGTGGAGGGTTTCCTACAATGAGCAGTTCTTC | CASSLWRVSYNEQFF
NA | NA | TRBJ1-4 | TRBV19 | TGTGCCAGTAGTATCCCGGACGTTACGGCGGGTGAAAAACTGTTTTTT | CASSIPDVTAGEKLFF
NA | NA | TRBJ1-4 | TRBV9 | TGTGCCAGCAGCGTAGTAGGGGTGGCTAATGAAAAACTGTTTTTT | CASSVVGVANEKLFF
NA | NA | TRBJ1-1 | TRBV6-2/TRBV6-3 | TGTGCCAGCAGTCCCGGACAGAGGAACACTGAAGCTTTCTTT | CASSPGQRNTEAFF
NA | NA | TRBJ2-6 | TRBV6-6 | TGTGCCAGCAGTCGGGACATAGGGGCCAACGTCCTGACTTTC | CASSRDIGANVLTF
TRBD1 | NA | TRBJ2-7 | TRBV9 | TGTGCCAGCAGCCATAGTCAACAGGGGGGATACGAGCAGTACTTC | CASSHSQQGGYEQYF
TRBD1 | NA | TRBJ1-2 | TRBV19 | TGTGCCAGTAGTTCGACAGGGGACGGTGGCTACACCTTC | CASSSTGDGGYTF